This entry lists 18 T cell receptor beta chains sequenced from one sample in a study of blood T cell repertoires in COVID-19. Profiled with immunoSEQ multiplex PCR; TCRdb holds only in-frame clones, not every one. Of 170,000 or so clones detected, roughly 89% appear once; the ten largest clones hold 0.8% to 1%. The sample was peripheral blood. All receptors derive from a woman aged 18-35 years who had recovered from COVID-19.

The CDR3 loop is CASSDQGVSGNTIYF. DNA for the CDR3: TGTGCCAGCAGTGACCAGGGGGTCTCTGGAAACACCATATATTTT. The rearrangement links TRBV2 to TRBJ1-3; TRBD1 matches at 7 bases. J gave up 0 bases and V 3 bases, and 2 bases lay outside the gene matches. Germline V gene sequence: CDR1 SNHLY, CDR2 FYNNEI. The CDR3 is 15 amino acids.

The chain's CDR3 is CASSQEAGISPLHF. CDR3 nucleotides: TGTGCCAGCAGCCAAGAAGCAGGGATTTCACCCCTCCACTTT. The chain is built from TRBV4-2 and TRBJ1-6; perhaps TRBD1 as D (5 bases). CDR3 length equals 14 residues. Germline V lookup: CDR1 LGHNA, CDR2 YNFKEQ. V lost 0 bases and J lost 9, with 9 bases in between.

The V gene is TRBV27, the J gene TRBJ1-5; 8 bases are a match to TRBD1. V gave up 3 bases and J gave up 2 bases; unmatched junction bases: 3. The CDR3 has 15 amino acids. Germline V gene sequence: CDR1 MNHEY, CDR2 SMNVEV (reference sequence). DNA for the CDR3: TGTGCCAGCAGTTTGTCGGGACAGGGCAATCAGCCCCAGCATTTT. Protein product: CASSLSGQGNQPQHF.

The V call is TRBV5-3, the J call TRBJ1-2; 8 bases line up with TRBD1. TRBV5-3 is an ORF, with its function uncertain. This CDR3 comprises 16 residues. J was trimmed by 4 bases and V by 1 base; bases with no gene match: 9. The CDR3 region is CARSLPGQGPSYGYTF. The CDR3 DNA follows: TGTGCCAGAAGCTTGCCCGGACAGGGCCCAAGCTATGGCTACACCTTC.

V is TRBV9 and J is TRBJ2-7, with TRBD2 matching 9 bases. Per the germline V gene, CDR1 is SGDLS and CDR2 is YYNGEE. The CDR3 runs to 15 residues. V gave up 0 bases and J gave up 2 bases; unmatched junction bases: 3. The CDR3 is CASSVDGGGAYEQYF. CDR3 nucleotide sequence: TGTGCCAGCAGCGTAGATGGCGGGGGGGCCTACGAGCAGTACTTC.

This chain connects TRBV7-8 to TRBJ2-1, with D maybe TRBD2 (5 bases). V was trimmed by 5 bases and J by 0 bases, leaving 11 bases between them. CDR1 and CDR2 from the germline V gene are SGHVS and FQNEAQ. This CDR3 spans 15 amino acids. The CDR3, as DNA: TGTGCCAGCAGCGAGGACTCGAGCTCCTACAATGAGCAGTTCTTC. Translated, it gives CASSEDSSSYNEQFF.

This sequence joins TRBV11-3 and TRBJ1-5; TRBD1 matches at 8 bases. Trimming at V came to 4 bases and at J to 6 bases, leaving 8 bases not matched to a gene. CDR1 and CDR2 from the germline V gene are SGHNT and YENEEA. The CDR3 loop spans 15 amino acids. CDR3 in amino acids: CASSSLQGGGQPQHF. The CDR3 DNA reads TGTGCCAGCAGCTCACTACAGGGGGGTGGTCAGCCCCAGCATTTT.

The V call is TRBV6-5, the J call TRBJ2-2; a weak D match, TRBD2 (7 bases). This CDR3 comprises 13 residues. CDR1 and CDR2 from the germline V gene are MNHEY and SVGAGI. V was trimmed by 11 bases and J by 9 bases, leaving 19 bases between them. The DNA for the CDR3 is TGTGCCGAAGGGGGGAGGGCCATAAGGGAGCTGTTTTTT. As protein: CAEGGRAIRELFF.

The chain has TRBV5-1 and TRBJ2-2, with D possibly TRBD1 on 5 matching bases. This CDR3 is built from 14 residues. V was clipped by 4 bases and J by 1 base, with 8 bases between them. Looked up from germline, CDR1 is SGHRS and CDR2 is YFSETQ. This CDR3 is CASSPGQNTGELFF. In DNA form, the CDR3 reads TGCGCCAGCAGCCCAGGACAGAACACCGGGGAGCTGTTTTTT.

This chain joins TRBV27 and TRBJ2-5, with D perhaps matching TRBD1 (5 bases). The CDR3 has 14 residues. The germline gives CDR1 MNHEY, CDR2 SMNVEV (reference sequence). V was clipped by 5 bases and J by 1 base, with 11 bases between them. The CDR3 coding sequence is TGTGCCAGCAGTCCCTACGACAGCCAAGAGACCCAGTACTTC. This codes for CASSPYDSQETQYF.

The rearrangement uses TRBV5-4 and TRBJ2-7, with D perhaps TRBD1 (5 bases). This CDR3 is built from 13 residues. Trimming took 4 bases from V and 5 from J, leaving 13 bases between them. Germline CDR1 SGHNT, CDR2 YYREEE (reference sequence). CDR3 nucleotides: TGTGCCAGCAGCCGTGGGGCCCTTGACGAGCAGTACTTC. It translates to CASSRGALDEQYF.

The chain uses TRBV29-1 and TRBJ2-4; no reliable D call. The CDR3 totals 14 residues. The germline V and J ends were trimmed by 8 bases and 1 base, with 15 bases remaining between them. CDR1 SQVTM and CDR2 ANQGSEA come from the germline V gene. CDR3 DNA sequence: TGCAGCCTAAGCCCGGGTTACGCCAAAAACATTCAGTACTTC. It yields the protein CSLSPGYAKNIQYF.

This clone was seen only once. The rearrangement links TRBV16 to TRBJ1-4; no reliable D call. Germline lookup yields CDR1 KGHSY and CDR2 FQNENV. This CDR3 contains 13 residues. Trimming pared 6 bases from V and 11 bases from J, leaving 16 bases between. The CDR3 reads CASSLGGGGKLFF. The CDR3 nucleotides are TGTGCCAGCAGTCTCGGTGGCGGAGGGAAACTGTTTTTT.

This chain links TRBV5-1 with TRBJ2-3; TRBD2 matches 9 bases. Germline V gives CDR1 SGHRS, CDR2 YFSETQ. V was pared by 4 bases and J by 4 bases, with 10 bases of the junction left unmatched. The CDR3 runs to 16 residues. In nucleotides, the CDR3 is TGCGCCAGCAGCCCGGGAGGCAGCGGGGGGTCAGATACGCAGTATTTT. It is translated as CASSPGGSGGSDTQYF.

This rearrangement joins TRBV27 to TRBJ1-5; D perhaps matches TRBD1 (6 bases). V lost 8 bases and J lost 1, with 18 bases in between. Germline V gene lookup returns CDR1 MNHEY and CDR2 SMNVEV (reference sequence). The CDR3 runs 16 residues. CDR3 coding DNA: TGTGCCAGCTCCCTGGGGGGGGCAGGGAGCAATCAGCCCCAGCATTTT. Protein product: CASSLGGAGSNQPQHF.

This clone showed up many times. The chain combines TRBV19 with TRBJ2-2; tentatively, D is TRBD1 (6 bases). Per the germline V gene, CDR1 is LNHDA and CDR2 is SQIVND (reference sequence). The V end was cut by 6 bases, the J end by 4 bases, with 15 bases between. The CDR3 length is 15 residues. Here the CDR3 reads CASRAGQIFTGELFF. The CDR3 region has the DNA TGTGCCAGTAGGGCCGGACAGATATTCACCGGGGAGCTGTTTTTT.

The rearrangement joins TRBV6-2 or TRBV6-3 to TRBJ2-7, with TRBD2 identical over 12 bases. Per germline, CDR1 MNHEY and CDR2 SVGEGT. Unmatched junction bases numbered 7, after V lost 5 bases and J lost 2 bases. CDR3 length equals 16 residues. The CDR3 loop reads CASSPVTSGGTYEQYF. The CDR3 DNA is TGTGCCAGCAGTCCGGTGACTAGCGGGGGAACCTACGAGCAGTACTTC.

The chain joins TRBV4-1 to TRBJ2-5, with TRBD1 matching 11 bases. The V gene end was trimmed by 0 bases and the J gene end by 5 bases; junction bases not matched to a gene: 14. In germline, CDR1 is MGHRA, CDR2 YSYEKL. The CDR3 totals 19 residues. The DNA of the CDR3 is TGCGCCAGCAGCCAAGATTCATCCGGCCGGGACAGGGGGTTGGAGACCCAGTACTTC. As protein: CASSQDSSGRDRGLETQYF.